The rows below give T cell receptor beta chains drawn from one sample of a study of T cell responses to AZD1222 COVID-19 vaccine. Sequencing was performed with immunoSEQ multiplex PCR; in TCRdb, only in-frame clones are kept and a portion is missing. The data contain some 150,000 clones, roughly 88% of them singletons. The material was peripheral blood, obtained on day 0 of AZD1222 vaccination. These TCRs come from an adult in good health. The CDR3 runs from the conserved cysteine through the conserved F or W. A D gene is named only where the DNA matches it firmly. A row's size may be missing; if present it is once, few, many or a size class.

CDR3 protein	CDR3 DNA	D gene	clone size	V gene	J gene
CASSPTGYNSPLHF	TGTGCCAGCAGCCCTACAGGGTATAATTCACCCCTCCACTTT	.	.	TRBV5-4	TRBJ1-6
CASSTAGDRGNTIYF	TGTGCCAGCAGCACCGCAGGAGATCGAGGAAACACCATATATTTT	.	.	TRBV7-8	TRBJ1-3
CASSLGNVDREAFF	TGTGCCAGCAGCTTGGGGAACGTGGACCGTGAAGCTTTCTTT	.	.	TRBV7-3	TRBJ1-1
CASSEAGQNYGYTF	TGTGCCAGCAGTGAAGCGGGACAAAACTATGGCTACACCTTC	.	few	TRBV6-1	TRBJ1-2
CAWTLGQSTGELFF	TGTGCCTGGACCTTAGGACAGAGCACCGGGGAGCTGTTTTTT	.	.	TRBV30	TRBJ2-2
CASSGGGRGGQPQHF	TGTGCCAGTAGCGGGGGAGGGAGGGGCGGACAGCCCCAGCATTTT	.	.	TRBV19	TRBJ1-5
CASSMGLTTEAFF	TGTGCCAGTAGTATGGGATTAACAACTGAAGCTTTCTTT	.	few	TRBV19	TRBJ1-1
CAISEGGGTGELFF	TGTGCCATCAGTGAGGGGGGAGGCACCGGGGAGCTGTTTTTT	.	.	TRBV10-3	TRBJ2-2
CAWSAGAGVEKLFF	TGTGCCTGGAGCGCAGGGGCGGGGGTTGAAAAACTGTTTTTT	.	.	TRBV30	TRBJ1-4
CSARMNTEAFF	TGCAGTGCTCGGATGAACACTGAAGCTTTCTTT	.	.	TRBV20-1	TRBJ1-1
CASSAGLIPGELFF	TGTGCCAGCAGCGCGGGACTCATCCCCGGGGAGCTGTTTTTT	.	.	TRBV13	TRBJ2-2